This T cell receptor beta chain is drawn from a study of cytomegalovirus exposure and HLA in healthy donors (dated by TCRdb to the late 2010s). The study in broad terms: An earlier analysis of some 500 of the donors reported about 250 Gb of sequence data and some 120 million unique TCR beta sequences from 150 million to 200 million T cells. In addition to the first cohort of hundreds of subjects, a separate validation cohort of around 110 different subjects was used. All discovery cohort repertoires had been generated using a single sequencing platform. Donor age, sex, ethnicity and CMV serostatus were compiled together with the repertoire data. A few DR-DQ haplotypes were handled as single units for association and clustering because linkage in the cohort was strong. To predict cytomegalovirus infection status, the study combined high-throughput TCR immunosequencing, statistical association of individual TCRs with disease status, and machine learning. The later analysis used no new phenotypic data to find candidate immune exposures, relying instead on TCR beta sequences and their occurrence across donors. Across some 400 genotyped donors of the cohort, an average of about 240,000 unique TCR beta nucleotide sequences per donor were sequenced, and 15% to 20% of those sequences were non-productive. The study was designed to test whether signatures of past pathogen exposure could be identified by cataloging public T cell receptors. The study used immunosequencing to profile the T cell repertoires of some 600 subjects and linked those repertoires to cytomegalovirus serostatus. Of the 398 genotyped donors, about 80% fell in the genetic ancestry cluster associated with self-reported Caucasian donors. An earlier analysis of some 500 of the donors applied high-throughput TCR beta sequencing to assess whether each TCR beta V gene segment acted as functional or pseudogenic. Approximately 310 gigabases of sequencing data and approximately 92 million unique TCR sequences made up an early release that covered 500 to 700 HLA-typed donors. A later genetic analysis took genome-wide SNP genotypes for about 55% of the 666 donors and used that subset as a discovery cohort. The number of donors typed differed by locus, with roughly 629-640 for A, B, C, DRB1 and DQB1, around 520 for DQA1, under 610 for DPA1, and some 450 for DPB1. HLA typing included class I and class II loci at four-digit resolution. In a later analysis, previously published TCR beta repertoires from about 670 donors were re-analyzed and high-resolution HLA genotyping was added so that TCR occurrence patterns could be studied. Beyond this particular receptor, the publication reports: A further reported finding was that TCR beta sequences accurately predicted the HLA-A and HLA-B alleles for most subjects in the first cohort. Linkage disequilibrium might explain the correlated functional status among segregating V segments, but an unknown experimental factor could not be ruled out. Immune exposure information for the cohort was limited to CMV serostatus. The sequencing pipeline was judged likely to have produced a cluster of highly shared sequence variants as a technical artifact. When HLA alleles, especially DR and DQ, strongly co-occurred, attributing TCR associations to individual alleles was difficult. In an earlier analysis of some 550 of the donors, most TCR beta V segments were observed in productive rearrangements about 87% or about 30% of the time, broadly matching IMGT annotations. Across donors, most TCR sequences were observed very rarely, whereas some public TCRs were present in many individuals. Because counts were too low, roughly 18 rarely observed V segments, including chromosome 9 orphons, were left out of the earlier analysis of 500 to 750 of the donors. An association between a missense DCLRE1C variant and V-gene and J-gene trimming of TCR beta chains was found in a later genetic analysis and replicated in an independent cohort. Several of the top co-occurrence clusters appeared to be linked to parvovirus B19, influenza, CMV and Epstein-Barr virus, according to a later analysis. In both the original and validation cohorts, the classifier was reported to diagnose cytomegalovirus status with high specificity and sensitivity. In a later analysis, around 17,000 TCR beta sequences were associated with specific HLA alleles at a false discovery rate of 0.05. The study gave a list of 150 to 200 TCR beta chains associated with cytomegalovirus. In a later analysis, most CMV-associated TCR beta chains were found to appear HLA-restricted, with HLA associations seemingly driven largely by CMV exposure. The authors suggested that the approach could potentially be generalized to other disease states and immunological phenotypes. Because HLA typing was unavailable for some donors at each locus, only the typed subset was used in association tests. Sequencing depth was assumed to be roughly uniform across donors in the presence/absence analyses, though that assumption may not hold. In a later analysis, HLA-associated TCR beta chains were found to be more clonally expanded and to have lower generation probabilities than equally common non-associated chains. This cohort had only TCR beta chains sequenced, and the lack of alpha or paired-chain data limited which features could be detected. Compared with the 666-donor mean, donors in an Asian-associated ancestry cluster had fewer N-insertions in productive TCRs, according to a later genetic analysis. In vitro tests confirmed that a few of the cytomegalovirus-associated TCR beta chains recognize cytomegalovirus antigens. The 87-base-pair reads could not distinguish some IMGT-functional V segments, including TRBV6-2 and TRBV6-3, so those segments were excluded. In a later analysis, TCR association rates were found to vary across HLA loci, with the most associated TCRs seen for DRB1 alleles and the fewest for HLA-C alleles.

The germline V gene (reference sequence) supplies CDR1 MNHNY and CDR2 SVGAGI. From cysteine to phenylalanine, the CDR3 is 14 amino acids long. This entry keeps only the CDR3 DNA: 42 bases, framed from base 1. Deletion took 8 bases off V and 6 bases off J, with a span of 19 bases between the germline ends. The cohort consisted of 650 to 700 healthy bone marrow donors. At the time of sampling, every cohort member was nominally healthy, though immune exposures that went unrecorded were likely present. The donor was CMV seronegative and belonged to the group of more than 300 seronegative cohort members. A peripheral blood sample was collected from each donor, and TCR beta sequencing was performed on peripheral blood mononuclear cells. Genomic DNA extraction from the blood cell samples was performed with the Qiagen DNeasy Blood Extraction Kit. The receptor library was made with the immunoSEQ multiplex PCR assay. The multiplex PCR relied on a mix of 60 forward primers for TCR Vbeta segments and 13 reverse primers for TCR Jbeta segments. A multiplex PCR assay on genomic DNA amplified the CDR3 region of rearranged TCR beta genes. The Illumina HiSeq System was used to sequence the amplified TCR beta libraries as 87-base-pair reads. Per the authors' processing: Across the 500 to 750 repertoires, a later analysis counted approximately 83 million unique TCR beta chains, 9.5 million to 12 million of which were shared by at least two donors. To remove PCR and sequencing errors, raw reads were error-corrected and collapsed into unique sequences using a nearest-neighbor algorithm that merged closely related sequences. CDR3 sequences were aligned to IMGT reference sequences to assign V, D and J gene segments. For a sequence to be retained, a match of at least six nucleotides was required to both a V gene segment and a J gene segment. Rearrangements were called productive when the CDR3 lacked stop codons and stayed in frame with V and J; all others were non-productive. CDR3 was defined by IMGT convention, running from the second conserved V-encoded cysteine to the conserved J-encoded phenylalanine. Sequences without an unambiguous match to a single V gene segment were excluded from the earlier analysis of about 640 of the donors. An earlier analysis of 550 to 650 of the donors classified V segments as functional when productive rearrangements were above 56.7% and as segregating when the standard deviation between donors was above 5%. A statistical classification framework was built for diagnosing cytomegalovirus status from the catalog of TCR beta chain sequences. V and J gene assignment, in a later analysis, came from comparing TCR nucleotide sequences with IMGT/GENE-DB human TR gene sequences. In a later analysis, CDR3 sequences and most-parsimonious VDJ recombination scenarios were assigned using the TCRdist pipeline. A later analysis defined each TCR beta chain by its CDR3 amino acid sequence plus V-gene family, and excluded reads lacking a unique V-gene family. To address suspected cross-contamination and a sequencing artifact, a later analysis removed roughly 580 highly shared, low-generation-probability nucleotide sequences. For each public chain, a later analysis derived a clonal expansion index from normalized ranks of inferred template counts within each repertoire. In a later analysis, generation probabilities were computed using a VDJ recombination model fitted to out-of-frame rearrangements, and the results were checked against IGoR. In a later analysis, TCR-TCR, TCR-HLA and TCR-CMV co-occurrence was scored with hypergeometric tests, and a repertoire-size bias correction was applied to TCR pairs. False discovery rates were estimated in a later analysis by permuting HLA or CMV assignments 20 times. A later analysis grouped co-occurring TCRs with DBSCAN, adding TCRdist sequence similarity when clustering within HLA-allele-positive subsets. Repertoires with fewer than 30,000 or more than 120,000 public chains were left out of co-occurrence clustering, as were about 5 repertoires with anomalous nucleotide sharing. In its TCRdb copy, this immuneACCESS table keeps in-frame sequences only and misses some clones. Where compared with another copy, unresolved V genes explain less than half of these, and the others have no known cause. The DNA gave D and trimming, while V, J and clone size come from that table. The sample table holds over 35,000 clones, of which 68% were seen once. Of the sample, roughly 3.9% falls within the top ten clones.

With respect to this clone: Its specific antigen is unknown. No much larger clone exists at a distance of one base, and base qualities are not known.

This sequence uses TRBV6-6 and TRBJ1-1; a tentative D match to TRBD1 spans 6 bases. This receptor was identified in a man aged 40-50 years in good health and CMV-seronegative. Sequenced material: PBMCs. The bases read TGTGCCAGCTCTACCGGGGGGCCAGCGTCTGAAGCTTTCTTT. It translates to CASSTGGPASEAFF.